The 5 T cell receptor beta chains below were found in one sample sequenced in a study of T cells in Graves' hyperthyroidism and ophthalmopathy. What was amplified from RNA transcripts were TCR beta CDR3 regions. The TCR CDR3 first-round RT-PCR relied on the HTBI primer set. TCRdb itself ran the multiplex PCR reads through MiXCR, one entry per CDR3 protein. The sample has some 92,000 distinct CDR3 sequences; 35% to 45% are singletons. The sequencing sample was made of peripheral blood or thyroid tissue (not recorded which). These receptors were collected from a woman aged 30 to 39 with Graves' hyperthyroidism.

This clonotype was recorded many times. The chain has TRBV5-5 and TRBJ1-3; D gene uncertain. V lost 2 bases to trimming and J lost 0 bases, with 6 bases between them. CDR3 length: 14 residues. Germline loops: CDR1 SGHKS, CDR2 YYEKEE (reference sequence). The CDR3: CASSLGSSGNTIYF. The CDR3 DNA is TGTGCCAGCAGCTTAGGCTCCTCTGGAAACACCATATATTTT.

This clonotype has a count of ten or more. The genes are TRBV4-2 and TRBJ1-1; possible D gene TRBD1, 6 bases. The CDR3 covers 13 residues. Germline V gives CDR1 LGHNA, CDR2 YNFKEQ. Deletions cut 0 bases from V and 6 bases from J, with 8 bases between. For the CDR3, the DNA is TGTGCCAGCAGCCAAGATGGGGGGCCTGAAGCTTTCTTT. Amino acids: CASSQDGGPEAFF.

This clonotype was recorded many times. This rearrangement joins TRBV13 to TRBJ1-1; D may be TRBD1 (5 bases). Germline V CDR1 and CDR2: PRHDT, FYEKMQ (reference sequence). Trimming removed 0 bases from V and 4 bases from J, with 9 bases in between. This CDR3 region has 14 residues. The CDR3 loop is CASSLGQGGTEAFF. CDR3 bases: TGTGCCAGCAGCTTAGGCCAGGGAGGCACTGAAGCTTTCTTT.

V usage is TRBV20-1 and J usage is TRBJ1-5; D perhaps matches TRBD1 (6 bases). Germline V gives CDR1 DFQATT, CDR2 SNEGSKA (reference sequence). The CDR3 runs to 15 residues. V was cut by 6 bases and J by 1 base, with 16 bases left in between. CDR3 residues: CSASSVGGSNQPQHF. The CDR3 DNA is TGCAGTGCCAGCAGCGTAGGGGGGAGCAATCAGCCCCAGCATTTT.

On this clonotype: This clone may be a read error of a much larger clone one base away. Without the conserved terminal phenylalanine or tryptophan, this CDR3 likely stems from a read error. The chain employs TRBV10-3 and TRBJ2-2, with D perhaps TRBD2 (6 bases). The length of the CDR3 is 13 residues. CDR1 and CDR2 from the germline V gene are ENHRY and SYGVKD. As DNA, the CDR3 is TGTGCCATCACAGGCGGGAACACCGGGGGGCTGTTTCTT. Translated, it gives CAITGGNTGGLFL.